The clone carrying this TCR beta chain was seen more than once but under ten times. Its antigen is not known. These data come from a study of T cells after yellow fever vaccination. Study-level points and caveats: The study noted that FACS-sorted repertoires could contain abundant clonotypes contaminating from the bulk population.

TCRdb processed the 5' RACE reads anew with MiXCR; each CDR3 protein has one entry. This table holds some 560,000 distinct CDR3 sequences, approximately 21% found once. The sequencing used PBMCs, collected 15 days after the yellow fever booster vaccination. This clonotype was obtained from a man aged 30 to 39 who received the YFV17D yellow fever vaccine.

The CDR3 reads CSASFQGYEQYF. The CDR3 nucleotides are TGCAGTGCTAGTTTCCAGGGCTACGAGCAGTACTTC. The V call is TRBV20-1, the J call TRBJ2-7, with D perhaps matching TRBD1 (5 bases). The CDR3 length is 12 residues. Deletions cut 3 bases from V and 3 bases from J, with 9 bases between. Germline loops: CDR1 DFQATT, CDR2 SNEGSKA (reference sequence).